This paragraph covers one TCR beta chain sequence. Original handling: Estimation of nucleated cell counts relied on the amplification of reference gene primers. Profiled with immunoSEQ multiplex PCR; TCRdb holds only in-frame clones, not every one. V and J calls and clone size are given by that table; D and trimming were obtained from the DNA. The sample has over 300,000 clones; about 89% are singletons. Deletions cut 1 base from V and 10 bases from J, with 11 bases between. Germline loops: CDR1 SGHTA, CDR2 FQGNSA. This CDR3 spans 14 amino acids. This entry is derived from a study of blood T cell repertoires in COVID-19. Study-wide context: Sample material is recorded as cDNA or gDNA derived from T cells, B-cell-depleted T cells, or PBMCs.

The sequencing input was peripheral blood. This TCR was recovered from a man aged 18 to 30 who had recovered from COVID-19. The V and J genes are TRBV7-2 and TRBJ1-6; no firm D call. CDR3 sequence: CASSLVGPSSPLHF. The CDR3 DNA sequence: TGTGCCAGCAGCTTAGTCGGGCCTAGCTCACCCCTCCACTTT.